This entry concerns a single T cell receptor beta chain. Its antigen is unknown. The data belong to a study of graft-versus-host responses after intestinal transplantation. The overall study: Induction with anti-thymocyte globulin, then tacrolimus and steroids for roughly three years, was given to all recipients.

Study-level points and caveats: The study associated peak circulating GvH clone levels with early post-transplant HvG declines. GvH clones detected in recipient marrow included some appearing first in ileum or blood. Across patients carrying graft-donor T cell macrochimerism, allografts held high graft-versus-host to host-versus-graft clonal ratios.

This CDR3 spans 12 amino acids. From germline, CDR1 is MNHEY and CDR2 SVGAGI. V lost 0 bases and J 6 bases, leaving 3 bases between the germline ends. Measured with immunoSEQ multiplex PCR; TCRdb has only the in-frame clones, and not every one. There are some 110,000 clones in the sample; 93% occur only once, and more than 0.9% lies in the top ten. The TCR comes from a human donor who was the organ donor for an intestinal transplant. Specimen: unstimulated CD8+ T cells sorted from spleen or lymph node cells, collected before transplant. The rearrangement links TRBV6-5 to TRBJ2-1; D gene uncertain. This chain's CDR3 is CASSYSTNEQFF. The CDR3 region has the DNA TGTGCCAGCAGTTACTCGACCAATGAGCAGTTCTTC.